The 6 T cell receptor beta chains presented below share a single source sample, sequenced in a study of cytomegalovirus exposure and HLA in healthy donors (dated by TCRdb to 2017 to 2019). The method behind the library was the immunoSEQ multiplex PCR assay. A mixture of 60 forward primers for TCR Vbeta segments and 13 reverse primers for TCR Jbeta segments was used in the multiplex PCR. Not all clones reach the TCRdb copy of this immuneACCESS table, which keeps in-frame sequences only. Checked studies attribute under half of the gap to unresolved V genes and leave the rest unexplained. The table for this sample lists 150,000 to 250,000 clones; around three quarters of them were counted only once. The ten largest clonotypes hold 1.5% to 2% of the sample. Sequenced sample: PBMCs. These receptors came from a man between 25 and 39 years old in good health and CMV-seronegative.

This clone showed up just a few times. The V and J genes are TRBV28 and TRBJ2-5, with 10 bases identical to TRBD2. V lost 7 bases, J lost 2 bases, and 7 bases stayed unmatched. CDR1 and CDR2 (germline): MDHEN, SYDVKM. The CDR3 spans 15 residues. The CDR3 DNA follows: TGTGCCAGCACCCTAGCGGGAGTCGGTCAAGAGACCCAGTACTTC. This codes for CASTLAGVGQETQYF.

The chain recombines TRBV7-9 with TRBJ2-7; no firm D call. Trimming left V 0 bases short and J 5 bases short, with 5 bases between. Germline CDR1 reads SEHNR; CDR2 reads FQNEAQ (reference sequence). The CDR3 loop spans 12 amino acids. The CDR3 region is CASSLALDEQYF. The DNA of the CDR3 is TGTGCCAGCAGCTTAGCCCTCGACGAGCAGTACTTC.

The gene calls are TRBV6-1 and TRBJ2-1; tentatively, D is TRBD2 (5 bases). CDR3 size: 14 residues. Germline V gene data show CDR1 as MNHNS and CDR2 as SASEGT. Trimming removed 6 bases at V and 2 bases at J, with 11 bases between. Written as DNA, the CDR3 is TGTGCCAGCAGCCCCATGAGGGCCTACAATGAGCAGTTCTTC. It yields the protein CASSPMRAYNEQFF.

The CDR3 nucleotides are TGTGCCAGCAGCTTAAAGTTGAGTGGTGAGCAGTTCTTC. It translates to CASSLKLSGEQFF. The chain employs TRBV7-3 and TRBJ2-1; no definite D call. Germline-derived CDR1 and CDR2 are SGHTA and FQGTGA. V lost 1 base to trimming and J lost 9 bases, with 10 bases between them. This CDR3 spans 13 amino acids.

V usage is TRBV5-1 and J usage is TRBJ1-2; 7 bases fit TRBD1. CDR1 SGHRS and CDR2 YFSETQ come from the germline V gene. Trimming at V came to 0 bases and at J to 9 bases, leaving 8 bases not matched to a gene. There are 14 residues in the CDR3. CDR3 region: CASSLEDRDPSYTF. The CDR3 nucleotides are TGCGCCAGCAGCTTGGAAGACAGGGACCCAAGCTACACCTTC.

CDR3 protein: CATSRTPGEPQHF. The CDR3 bases are TGTGCCACCAGCCGGACCCCGGGGGAACCCCAGCATTTT. The chain couples TRBV15 to TRBJ1-5; D may be TRBD1 (5 bases). The CDR3 length is 13 residues. Trimming removed 5 bases at V and 10 bases at J, with 15 bases between. Per germline, CDR1 LNHNV and CDR2 YYDKDF (reference sequence).